This T cell receptor (beta chain) was found in a study of OX40 agonist ivuxolimab in advanced cancers. V dropped 7 bases and J dropped 2 bases, with 18 bases sitting between them. CDR1 is MNHNS and CDR2 is SASEGT in the germline V gene. The CDR3 spans 15 residues. Only in-frame clones appear in the TCRdb table, and some are missing; sequencing was by immunoSEQ multiplex PCR. Among 50,000 to 65,000 clones listed, roughly nine tenths were seen once. Sequences were derived from CD4+ or CD8+ T cells sorted from blood, sampled in a trial of the OX40 agonist ivuxolimab. The receptor was isolated from an adult with an advanced solid tumor such as melanoma, head and neck, liver or kidney cancer. This sequence joins TRBV6-1 and TRBJ2-7; perhaps TRBD1 as D (6 bases). CDR3 nucleotides: TGTGCCAGCAACCCAAGACAGGTTTCGGCCTACGAGCAGTACTTC. Translating it yields CASNPRQVSAYEQYF.